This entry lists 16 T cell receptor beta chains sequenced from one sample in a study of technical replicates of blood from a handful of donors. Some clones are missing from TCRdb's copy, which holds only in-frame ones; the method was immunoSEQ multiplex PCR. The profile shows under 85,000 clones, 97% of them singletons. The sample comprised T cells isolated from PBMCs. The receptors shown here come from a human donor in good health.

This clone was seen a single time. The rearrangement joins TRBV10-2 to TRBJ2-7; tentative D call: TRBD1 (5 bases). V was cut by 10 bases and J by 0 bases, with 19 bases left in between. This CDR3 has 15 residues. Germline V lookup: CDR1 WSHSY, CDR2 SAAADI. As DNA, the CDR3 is TGCGCCACCCAGGGTACTTTTGATAGCTCCTACGAGCAGTACTTC. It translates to CATQGTFDSSYEQYF.

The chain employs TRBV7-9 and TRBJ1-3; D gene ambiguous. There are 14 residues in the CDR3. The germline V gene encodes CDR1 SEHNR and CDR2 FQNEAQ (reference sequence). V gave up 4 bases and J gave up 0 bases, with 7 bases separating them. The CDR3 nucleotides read TGTGCCAGCAGCTCTCAGGACTCTGGAAACACCATATATTTT. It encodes CASSSQDSGNTIYF. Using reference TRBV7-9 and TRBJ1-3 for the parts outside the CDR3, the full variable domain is DTGVSQNPRHKITKRGQNVTFRCDPISEHNRLYWYRQTLGQGPEFLTYFQNEAQLEKSRLLSDRFSAERPKGSFSTLEIQRTEQGDSAMYLCASSSQDSGNTIYFGEGSWLTVV.

The CDR3 protein is CASRSLRVFHAFF. In DNA, the CDR3 is TGTGCCAGCAGAAGCCTCAGGGTTTTCCATGCTTTCTTT. The chain recombines TRBV6-5 with TRBJ1-1, with D perhaps TRBD1 (5 bases). Deletions cut 6 bases from V and 11 bases from J, with 19 bases between. Per the germline V gene, CDR1 is MNHEY and CDR2 is SVGAGI. CDR3 length: 13 amino acids.

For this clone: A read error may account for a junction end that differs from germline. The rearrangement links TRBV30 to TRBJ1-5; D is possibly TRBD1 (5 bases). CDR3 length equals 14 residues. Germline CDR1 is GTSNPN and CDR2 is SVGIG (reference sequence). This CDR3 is CAWSVGVYNQSQHF. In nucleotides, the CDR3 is TGTGCCTGGAGTGTAGGGGTTTACAATCAGTCCCAGCATTTT.

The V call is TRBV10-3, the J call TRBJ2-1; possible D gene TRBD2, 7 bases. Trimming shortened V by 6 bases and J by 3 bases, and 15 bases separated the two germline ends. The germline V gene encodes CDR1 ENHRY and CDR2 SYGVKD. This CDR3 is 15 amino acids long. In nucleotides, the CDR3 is TGTGCCATCAGGGGGGAGGGGGTCCGCTACAATGAGCAGTTCTTC. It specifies CAIRGEGVRYNEQFF.

The CDR3 sequence is CAWSWDRSTEAFF. CDR3 nucleotide sequence: TGTGCCTGGAGTTGGGACAGGTCCACTGAAGCTTTCTTT. The J gene is TRBJ1-1, the V gene TRBV30; TRBD1 matches at 8 bases. The V segment lost 2 bases and the J segment 4 bases; nucleotides outside the gene matches: 3. The CDR3 has 13 amino acids. CDR1 and CDR2 from the germline V gene are GTSNPN and SVGIG (reference sequence).

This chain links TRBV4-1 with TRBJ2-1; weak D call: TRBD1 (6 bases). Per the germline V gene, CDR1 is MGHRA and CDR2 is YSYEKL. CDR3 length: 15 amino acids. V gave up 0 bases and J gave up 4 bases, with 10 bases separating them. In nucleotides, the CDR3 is TGCGCCAGCAGCCAAGAAGAGACAGGTTACAATGAGCAGTTCTTC. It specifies CASSQEETGYNEQFF.

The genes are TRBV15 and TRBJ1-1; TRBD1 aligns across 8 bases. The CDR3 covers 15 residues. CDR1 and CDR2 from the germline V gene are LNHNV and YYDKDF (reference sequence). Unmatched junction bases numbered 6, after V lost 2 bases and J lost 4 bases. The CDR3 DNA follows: TGTGCCACCAGCAGATCAAGGACAGGGACCACTGAAGCTTTCTTT. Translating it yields CATSRSRTGTTEAFF.

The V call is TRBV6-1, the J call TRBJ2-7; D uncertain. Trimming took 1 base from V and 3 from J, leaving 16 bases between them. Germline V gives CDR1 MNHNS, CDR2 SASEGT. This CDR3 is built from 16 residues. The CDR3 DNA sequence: TGTGCCAGCAGTGAAGGAACAGCTCTGAAGGACTACGAGCAGTACTTC. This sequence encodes CASSEGTALKDYEQYF.

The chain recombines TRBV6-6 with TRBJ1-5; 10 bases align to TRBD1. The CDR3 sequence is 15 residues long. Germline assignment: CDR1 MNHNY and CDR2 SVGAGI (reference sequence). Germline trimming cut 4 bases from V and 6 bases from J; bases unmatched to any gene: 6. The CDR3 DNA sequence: TGTGCCAGCAGTTGGCCCCGGGACAGGGGTCAGCCCCAGCATTTT. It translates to CASSWPRDRGQPQHF.

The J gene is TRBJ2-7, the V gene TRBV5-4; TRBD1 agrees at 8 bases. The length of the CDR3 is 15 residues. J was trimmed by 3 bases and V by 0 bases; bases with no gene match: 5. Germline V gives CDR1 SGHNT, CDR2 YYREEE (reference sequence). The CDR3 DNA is TGTGCCAGCAGCTTGGCGGGACAGGTAAACTACGAGCAGTACTTC. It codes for CASSLAGQVNYEQYF.

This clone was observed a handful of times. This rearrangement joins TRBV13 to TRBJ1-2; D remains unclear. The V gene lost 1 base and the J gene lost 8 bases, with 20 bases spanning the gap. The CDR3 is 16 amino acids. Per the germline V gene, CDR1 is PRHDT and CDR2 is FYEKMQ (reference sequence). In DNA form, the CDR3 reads TGTGCCAGCAGCTTAGAAAAGTCGTTGAGGCACCTGGGCTACACCTTC. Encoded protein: CASSLEKSLRHLGYTF.

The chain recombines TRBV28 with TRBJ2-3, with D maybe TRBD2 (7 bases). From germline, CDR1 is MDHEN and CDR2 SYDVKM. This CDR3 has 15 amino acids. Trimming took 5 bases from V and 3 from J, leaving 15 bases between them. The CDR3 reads CASSPYRGGTDTQYF. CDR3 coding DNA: TGTGCCAGCAGTCCATATAGGGGGGGGACAGATACGCAGTATTTT.

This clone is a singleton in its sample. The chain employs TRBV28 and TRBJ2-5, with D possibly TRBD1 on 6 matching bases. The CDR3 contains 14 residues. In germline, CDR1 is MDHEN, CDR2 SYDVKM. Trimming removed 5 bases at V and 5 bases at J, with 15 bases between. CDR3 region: CASSHGTLWETQYF. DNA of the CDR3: TGTGCCAGCAGTCACGGGACACTTTGGGAGACCCAGTACTTC.

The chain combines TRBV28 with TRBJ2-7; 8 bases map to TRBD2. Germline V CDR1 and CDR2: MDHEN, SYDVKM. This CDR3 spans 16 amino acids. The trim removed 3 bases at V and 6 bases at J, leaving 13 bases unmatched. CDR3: CASSFRLGGLGGEQYF. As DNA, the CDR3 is TGTGCCAGCAGTTTTCGTTTGGGGGGACTAGGGGGCGAGCAGTACTTC.

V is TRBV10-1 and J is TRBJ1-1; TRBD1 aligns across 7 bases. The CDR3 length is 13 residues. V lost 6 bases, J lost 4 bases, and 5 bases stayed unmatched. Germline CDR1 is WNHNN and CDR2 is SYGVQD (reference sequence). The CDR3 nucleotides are TGCGCCAGCAGGACAGGGATCGGCACTGAAGCTTTCTTT. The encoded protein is CASRTGIGTEAFF.